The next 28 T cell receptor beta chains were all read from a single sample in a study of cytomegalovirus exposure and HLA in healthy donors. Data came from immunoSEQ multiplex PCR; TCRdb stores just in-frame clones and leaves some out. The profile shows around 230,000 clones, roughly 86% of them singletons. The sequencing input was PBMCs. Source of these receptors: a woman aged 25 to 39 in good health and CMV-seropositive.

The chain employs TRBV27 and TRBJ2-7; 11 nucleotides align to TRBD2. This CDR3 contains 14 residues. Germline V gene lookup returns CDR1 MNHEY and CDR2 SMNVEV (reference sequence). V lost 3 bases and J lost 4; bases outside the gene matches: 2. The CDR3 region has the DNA TGTGCCAGCAGTTTGACTAGCGGGATATACGAGCAGTACTTC. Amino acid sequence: CASSLTSGIYEQYF.

CDR3 sequence: CASSLFSRDEQYF. The CDR3, as DNA: TGTGCCAGCAGCTTATTCTCGCGCGACGAGCAGTACTTC. V and J are TRBV7-9 and TRBJ2-7; no definite D call. In germline, CDR1 is SEHNR, CDR2 FQNEAQ (reference sequence). The CDR3 is made up of 13 amino acids. Trimming left V 2 bases short and J 5 bases short, with 10 bases between.

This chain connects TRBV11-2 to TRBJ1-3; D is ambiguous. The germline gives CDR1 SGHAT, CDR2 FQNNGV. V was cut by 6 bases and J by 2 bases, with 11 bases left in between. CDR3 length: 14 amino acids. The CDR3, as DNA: TGTGCCAGCAGGTCTGCGGGGACTGGAAACACCATATATTTT. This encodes CASRSAGTGNTIYF. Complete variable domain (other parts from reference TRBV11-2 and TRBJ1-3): EAGVAQSPRYKIIEKRQSVAFWCNPISGHATLYWYQQILGQGPKLLIQFQNNGVVDDSQLPKDRFSAERLKGVDSTLKIQPAKLEDSAVYLCASRSAGTGNTIYFGEGSWLTVV.

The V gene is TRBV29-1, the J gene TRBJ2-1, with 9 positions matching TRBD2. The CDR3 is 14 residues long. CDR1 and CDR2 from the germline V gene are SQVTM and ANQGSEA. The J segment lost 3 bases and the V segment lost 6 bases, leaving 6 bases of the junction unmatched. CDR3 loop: CSVAGLAYYNEQFF. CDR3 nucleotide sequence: TGCAGCGTCGCCGGACTAGCGTACTACAATGAGCAGTTCTTC.

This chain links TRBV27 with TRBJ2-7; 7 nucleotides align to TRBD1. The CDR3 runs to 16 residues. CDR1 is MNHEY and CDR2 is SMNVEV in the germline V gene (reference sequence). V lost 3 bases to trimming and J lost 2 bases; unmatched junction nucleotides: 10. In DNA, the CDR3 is TGTGCCAGCAGTTTGGCTCAGGGGGTGATCCCCTACGAGCAGTACTTC. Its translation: CASSLAQGVIPYEQYF.

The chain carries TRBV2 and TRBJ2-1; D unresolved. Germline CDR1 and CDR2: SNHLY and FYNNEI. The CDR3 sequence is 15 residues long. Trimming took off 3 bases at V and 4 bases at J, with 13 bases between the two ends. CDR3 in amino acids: CASSETLSSYNEQFF. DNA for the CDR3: TGTGCCAGCAGTGAGACTCTCTCGTCTTACAATGAGCAGTTCTTC.

CDR3 coding DNA: TGTGCCAGTGGGACAGGGGCCCTTAGGACTGAAGCTTTCTTT. This translates into CASGTGALRTEAFF. This sequence joins TRBV19 and TRBJ1-1; the match to TRBD1 covers 10 bases. The CDR3 length is 14 residues. CDR1 LNHDA and CDR2 SQIVND come from the germline V gene (reference sequence). V trimming: 8 bases; J trimming: 5 bases; junction bases outside the gene matches: 8.

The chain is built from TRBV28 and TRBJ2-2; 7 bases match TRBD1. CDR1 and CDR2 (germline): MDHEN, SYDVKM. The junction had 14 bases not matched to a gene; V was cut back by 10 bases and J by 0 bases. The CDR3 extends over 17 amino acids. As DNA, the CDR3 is TGTGCCACCAGCACTCCCCGGACAGGAGCGAACACCGGGGAGCTGTTTTTT. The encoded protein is CATSTPRTGANTGELFF.

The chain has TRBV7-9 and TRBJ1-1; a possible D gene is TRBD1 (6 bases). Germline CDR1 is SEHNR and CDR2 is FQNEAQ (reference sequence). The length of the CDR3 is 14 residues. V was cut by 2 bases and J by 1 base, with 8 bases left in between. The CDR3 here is CASSLMTGNTEAFF. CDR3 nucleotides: TGTGCCAGCAGCTTAATGACAGGGAACACTGAAGCTTTCTTT.

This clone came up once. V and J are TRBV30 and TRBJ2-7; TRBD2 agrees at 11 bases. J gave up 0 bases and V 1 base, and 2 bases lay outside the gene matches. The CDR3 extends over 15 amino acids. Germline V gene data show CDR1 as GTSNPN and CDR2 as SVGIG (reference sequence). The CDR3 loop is CAWSAGLAGSYEQYF. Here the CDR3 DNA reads TGTGCCTGGAGTGCCGGACTAGCGGGCTCCTACGAGCAGTACTTC.

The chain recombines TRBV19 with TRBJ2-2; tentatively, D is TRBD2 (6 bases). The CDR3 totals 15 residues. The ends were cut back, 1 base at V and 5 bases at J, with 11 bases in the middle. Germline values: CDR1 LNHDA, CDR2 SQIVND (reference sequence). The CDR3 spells CASSIGASVTGELFF. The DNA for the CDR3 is TGTGCCAGTAGTATAGGCGCTAGCGTAACCGGGGAGCTGTTTTTT. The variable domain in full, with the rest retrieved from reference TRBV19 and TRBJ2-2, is DGGITQSPKYLFRKEGQNVTLSCEQNLNHDAMYWYRQDPGQGLRLIYYSQIVNDFQKGDIAEGYSVSREKKESFPLTVTSAQKNPTAFYLCASSIGASVTGELFFGEGSRLTVL.

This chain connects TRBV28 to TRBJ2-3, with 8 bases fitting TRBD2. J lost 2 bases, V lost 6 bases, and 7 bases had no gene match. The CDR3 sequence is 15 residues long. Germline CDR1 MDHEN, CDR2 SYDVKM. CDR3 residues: CASSLAGTPTDTQYF. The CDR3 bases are TGTGCCAGCAGCTTAGCGGGGACTCCCACAGATACGCAGTATTTT.

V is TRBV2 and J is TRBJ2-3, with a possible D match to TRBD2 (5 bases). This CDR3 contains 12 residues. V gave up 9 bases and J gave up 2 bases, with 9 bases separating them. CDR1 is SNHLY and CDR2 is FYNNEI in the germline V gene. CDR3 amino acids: CARIAPTDTQYF. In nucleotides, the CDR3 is TGTGCCAGAATAGCGCCCACAGATACGCAGTATTTT.

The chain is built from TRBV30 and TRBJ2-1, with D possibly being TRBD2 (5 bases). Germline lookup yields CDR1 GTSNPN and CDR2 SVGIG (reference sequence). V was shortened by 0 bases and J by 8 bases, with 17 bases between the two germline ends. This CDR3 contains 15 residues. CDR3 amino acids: CAWSVLDPGWHEQFF. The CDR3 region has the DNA TGTGCCTGGAGTGTACTGGACCCGGGGTGGCATGAGCAGTTCTTC.

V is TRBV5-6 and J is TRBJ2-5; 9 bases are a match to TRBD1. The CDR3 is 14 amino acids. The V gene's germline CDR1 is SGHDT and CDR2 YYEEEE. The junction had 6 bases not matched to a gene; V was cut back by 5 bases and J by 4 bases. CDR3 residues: CASRHRGPGETQYF. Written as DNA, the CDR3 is TGTGCCAGCAGGCACAGGGGGCCTGGAGAGACCCAGTACTTC.

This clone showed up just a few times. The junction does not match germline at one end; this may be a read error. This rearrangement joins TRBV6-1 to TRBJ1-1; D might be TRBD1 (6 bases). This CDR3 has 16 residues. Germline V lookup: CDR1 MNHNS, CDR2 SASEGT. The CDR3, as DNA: TGTGCCAGCAGCGAAGACAGGAATACTATGAACACTGAAGCTTTCTTT. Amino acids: CASSEDRNTMNTEAFF.

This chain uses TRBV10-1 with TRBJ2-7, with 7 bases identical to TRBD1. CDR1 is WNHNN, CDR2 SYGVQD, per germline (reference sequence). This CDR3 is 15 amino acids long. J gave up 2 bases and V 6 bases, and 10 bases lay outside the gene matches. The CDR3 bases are TGCGCCAGCAGCAAAGATACAGGGGCCACCTACGAGCAGTACTTC. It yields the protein CASSKDTGATYEQYF.

The CDR3 here is CASSHRANEQFF. The CDR3 DNA is TGTGCCAGCAGCCACAGGGCCAATGAGCAGTTCTTC. The gene calls are TRBV7-8 and TRBJ2-1; weak D call: TRBD1 (6 bases). CDR1 and CDR2 (germline): SGHVS, FQNEAQ. The CDR3 runs 12 residues. The V and J ends lost 5 bases and 6 bases respectively, with 8 bases between them.

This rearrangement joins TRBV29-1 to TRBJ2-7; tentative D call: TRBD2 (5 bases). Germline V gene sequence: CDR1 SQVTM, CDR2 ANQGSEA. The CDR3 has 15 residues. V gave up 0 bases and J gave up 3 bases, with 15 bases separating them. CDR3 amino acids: CSVEEWETGNYEQYF. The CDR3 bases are TGCAGCGTTGAAGAGTGGGAAACGGGAAACTACGAGCAGTACTTC.

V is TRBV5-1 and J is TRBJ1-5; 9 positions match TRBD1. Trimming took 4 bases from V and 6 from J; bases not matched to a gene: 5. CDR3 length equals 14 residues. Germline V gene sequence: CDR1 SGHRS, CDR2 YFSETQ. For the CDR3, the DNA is TGCGCCAGCAGCGAGGGACAGGGAAGTCAGCCCCAGCATTTT. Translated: CASSEGQGSQPQHF.

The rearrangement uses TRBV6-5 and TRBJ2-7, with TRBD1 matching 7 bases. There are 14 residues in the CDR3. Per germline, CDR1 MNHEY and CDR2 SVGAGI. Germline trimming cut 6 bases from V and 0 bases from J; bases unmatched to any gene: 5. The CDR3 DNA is TGTGCCAGCAGCCGGGACAGCATCTCCTACGAGCAGTACTTC. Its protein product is CASSRDSISYEQYF.

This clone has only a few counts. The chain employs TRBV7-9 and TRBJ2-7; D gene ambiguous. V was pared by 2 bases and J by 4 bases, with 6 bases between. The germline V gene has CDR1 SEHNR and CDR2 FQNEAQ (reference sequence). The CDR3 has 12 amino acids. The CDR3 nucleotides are TGTGCCAGCAGCTTAACCAGGTACGAGCAGTACTTC. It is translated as CASSLTRYEQYF.

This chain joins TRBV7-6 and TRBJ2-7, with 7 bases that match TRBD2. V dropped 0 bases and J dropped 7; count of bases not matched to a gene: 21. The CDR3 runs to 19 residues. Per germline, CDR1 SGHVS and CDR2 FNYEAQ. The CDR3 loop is CASSLAYRTPSGESTEQYF. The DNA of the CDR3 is TGTGCCAGCAGCTTAGCATACAGGACTCCCAGCGGGGAATCTACGGAGCAGTACTTC.

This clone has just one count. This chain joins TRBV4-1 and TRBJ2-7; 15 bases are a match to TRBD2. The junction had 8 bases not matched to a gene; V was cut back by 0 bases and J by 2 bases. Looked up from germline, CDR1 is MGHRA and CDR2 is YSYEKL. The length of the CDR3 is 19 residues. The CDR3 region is CASSQDWTSGRAVAYEQYF. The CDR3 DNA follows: TGCGCCAGCAGCCAAGATTGGACTAGCGGGAGGGCCGTAGCCTACGAGCAGTACTTC.

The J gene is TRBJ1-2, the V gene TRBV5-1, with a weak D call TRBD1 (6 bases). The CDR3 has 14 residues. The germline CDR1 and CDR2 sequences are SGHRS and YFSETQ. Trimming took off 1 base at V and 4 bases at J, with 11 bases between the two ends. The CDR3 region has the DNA TGCGCCAGCAGCTTGCAACAGGGCGGCTATGGCTACACCTTC. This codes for CASSLQQGGYGYTF.

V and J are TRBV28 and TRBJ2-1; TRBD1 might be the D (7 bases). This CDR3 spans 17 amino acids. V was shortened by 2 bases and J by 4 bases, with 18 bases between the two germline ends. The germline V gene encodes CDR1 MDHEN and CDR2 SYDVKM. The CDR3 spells CASSLSWAGGLYNEQFF. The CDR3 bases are TGTGCCAGCAGTTTAAGTTGGGCAGGGGGGTTATACAATGAGCAGTTCTTC.

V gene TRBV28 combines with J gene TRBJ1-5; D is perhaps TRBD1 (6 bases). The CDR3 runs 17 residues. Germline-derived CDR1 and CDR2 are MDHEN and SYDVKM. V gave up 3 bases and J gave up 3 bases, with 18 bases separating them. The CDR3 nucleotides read TGTGCCAGCAGTTTTCTATTATTGGGGGACACCAATCAGCCCCAGCATTTT. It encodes CASSFLLLGDTNQPQHF. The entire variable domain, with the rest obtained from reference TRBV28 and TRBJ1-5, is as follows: DVKVTQSSRYLVKRTGEKVFLECVQDMDHENMFWYRQDPGLGLRLIYFSYDVKMKEKGDIPEGYSVSREKKERFSLILESASTNQTSMYLCASSFLLLGDTNQPQHFGDGTRLSIL.

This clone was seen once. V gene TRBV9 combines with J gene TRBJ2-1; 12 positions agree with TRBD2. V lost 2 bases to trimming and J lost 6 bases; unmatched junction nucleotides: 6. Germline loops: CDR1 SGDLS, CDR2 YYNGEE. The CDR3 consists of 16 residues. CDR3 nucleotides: TGTGCCAGCAGCGTGCCGACTAGCGGGAGATTCAATGAGCAGTTCTTC. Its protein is CASSVPTSGRFNEQFF. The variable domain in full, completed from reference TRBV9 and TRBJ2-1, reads DSGVTQTPKHLITATGQRVTLRCSPRSGDLSVYWYQQSLDQGLQFLIQYYNGEERAKGNILERFSAQQFPDLHSELNLSSLELGDSALYFCASSVPTSGRFNEQFFGPGTRLTVL.